This T cell receptor beta chain was profiled in a study of blood T cell repertoires in COVID-19. From germline, CDR1 is LNHDA and CDR2 SQIVND (reference sequence). The CDR3 is 13 residues long. V was shortened by 6 bases and J by 6 bases, with 12 bases between the two germline ends. The method was immunoSEQ multiplex PCR; TCRdb's version includes in-frame clones alone and lacks a portion of them. The sample records about 180,000 clones, approximately 88% being singletons. The chain couples TRBV19 to TRBJ1-5, with D unresolved. Sample: PBMCs or T cells enriched from blood (not recorded which). The clonotype originates from a woman aged 18-29 years who had recovered from COVID-19. DNA for the CDR3: TGTGCCAGTAGCAGTTTCACGGGTCAGCCCCAGCATTTT. It yields the protein CASSSFTGQPQHF.